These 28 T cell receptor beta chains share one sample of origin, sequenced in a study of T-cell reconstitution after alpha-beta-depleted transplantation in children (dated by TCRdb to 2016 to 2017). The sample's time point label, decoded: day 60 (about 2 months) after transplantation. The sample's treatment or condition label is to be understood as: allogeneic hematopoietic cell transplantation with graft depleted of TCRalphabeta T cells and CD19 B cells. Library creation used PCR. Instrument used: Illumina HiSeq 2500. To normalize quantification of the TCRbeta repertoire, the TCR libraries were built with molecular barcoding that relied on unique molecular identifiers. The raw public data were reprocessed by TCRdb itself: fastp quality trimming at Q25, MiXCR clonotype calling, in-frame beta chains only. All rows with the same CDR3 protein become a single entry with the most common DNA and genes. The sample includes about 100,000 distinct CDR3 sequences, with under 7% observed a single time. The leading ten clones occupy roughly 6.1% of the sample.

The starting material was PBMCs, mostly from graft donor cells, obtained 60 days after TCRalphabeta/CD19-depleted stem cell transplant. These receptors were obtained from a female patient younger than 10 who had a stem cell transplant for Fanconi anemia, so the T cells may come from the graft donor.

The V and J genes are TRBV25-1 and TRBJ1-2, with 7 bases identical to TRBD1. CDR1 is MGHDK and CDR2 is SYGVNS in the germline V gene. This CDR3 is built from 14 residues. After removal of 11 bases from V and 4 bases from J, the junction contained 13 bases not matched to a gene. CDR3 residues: CAQKLGGAVYGYTF. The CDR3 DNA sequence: TGTGCCCAAAAACTAGGGGGCGCGGTCTATGGCTACACCTTC.

CDR3 nucleotides: TGTGCCAGCAGTTTTGTGGGTCCCGGGACAGGGTGGACAGATACGCAGTATTTT. This sequence encodes CASSFVGPGTGWTDTQYF. The rearrangement uses TRBV27 and TRBJ2-3; the match to TRBD1 covers 9 bases. From germline, CDR1 is MNHEY and CDR2 SMNVEV (reference sequence). The ends lost 3 bases at V and 3 bases at J; junction bases unmatched: 13. This CDR3 has 18 residues.

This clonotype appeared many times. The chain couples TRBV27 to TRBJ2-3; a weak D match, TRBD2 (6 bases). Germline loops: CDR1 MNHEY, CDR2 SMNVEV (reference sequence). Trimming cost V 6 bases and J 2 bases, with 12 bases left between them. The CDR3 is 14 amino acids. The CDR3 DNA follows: TGTGCCAGCAGCCTGGAGGGCTCCACAGATACGCAGTATTTT. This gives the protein CASSLEGSTDTQYF.

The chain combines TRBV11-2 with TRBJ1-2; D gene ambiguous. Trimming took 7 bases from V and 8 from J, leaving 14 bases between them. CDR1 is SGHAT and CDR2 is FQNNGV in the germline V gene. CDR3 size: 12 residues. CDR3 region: CASTNARGGYTF. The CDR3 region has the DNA TGTGCCAGCACAAACGCAAGAGGCGGCTACACCTTC.

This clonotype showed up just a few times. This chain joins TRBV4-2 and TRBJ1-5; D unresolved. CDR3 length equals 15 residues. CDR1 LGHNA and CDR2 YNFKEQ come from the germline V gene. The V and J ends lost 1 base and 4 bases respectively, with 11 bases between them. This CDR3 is CASSQVSGENQPQHF. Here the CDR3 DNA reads TGTGCCAGCAGCCAAGTCAGCGGGGAGAATCAGCCCCAGCATTTT.

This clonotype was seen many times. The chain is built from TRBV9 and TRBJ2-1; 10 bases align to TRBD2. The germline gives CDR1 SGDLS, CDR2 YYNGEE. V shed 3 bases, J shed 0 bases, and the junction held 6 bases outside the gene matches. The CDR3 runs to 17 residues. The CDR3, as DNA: TGTGCCAGCAGCGCAGGACTAGCGGTGAGCTCCTACAATGAGCAGTTCTTC. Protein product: CASSAGLAVSSYNEQFF.

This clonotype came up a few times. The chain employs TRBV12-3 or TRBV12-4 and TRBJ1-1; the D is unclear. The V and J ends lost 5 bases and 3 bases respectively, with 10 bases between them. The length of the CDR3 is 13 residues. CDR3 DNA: TGTGCCAGCAGTCCTGGGTCTCACACTGAAGCTTTCTTT. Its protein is CASSPGSHTEAFF.

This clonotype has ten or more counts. The CDR3 nucleotides read TGTGCCAGCAGTTTAACCCCCGACACCGGGGAGCTGTTTTTT. Protein sequence: CASSLTPDTGELFF. The chain recombines TRBV12-3 or TRBV12-4 with TRBJ2-2; no reliable D call. Trimming cost V 2 bases and J 3 bases, with 7 bases left between them. The CDR3 runs to 14 residues.

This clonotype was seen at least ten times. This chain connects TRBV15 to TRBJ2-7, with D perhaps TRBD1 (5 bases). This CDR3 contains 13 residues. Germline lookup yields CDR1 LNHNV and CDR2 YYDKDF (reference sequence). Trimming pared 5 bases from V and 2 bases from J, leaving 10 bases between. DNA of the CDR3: TGTGCCACCAGCCCAGGGCTTCCCTACGAGCAGTACTTC. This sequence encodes CATSPGLPYEQYF.

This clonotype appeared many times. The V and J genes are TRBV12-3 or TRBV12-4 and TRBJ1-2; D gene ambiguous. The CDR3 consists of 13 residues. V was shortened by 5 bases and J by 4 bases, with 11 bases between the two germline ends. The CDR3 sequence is CASSPQSPYGYTF. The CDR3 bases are TGTGCCAGCAGTCCCCAATCTCCCTATGGCTACACCTTC.

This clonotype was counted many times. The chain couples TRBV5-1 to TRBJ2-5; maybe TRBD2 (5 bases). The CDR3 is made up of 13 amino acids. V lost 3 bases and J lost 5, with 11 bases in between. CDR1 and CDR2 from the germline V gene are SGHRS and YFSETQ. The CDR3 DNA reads TGCGCCAGCAGCTGGCCAGGACTGGAGACCCAGTACTTC. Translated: CASSWPGLETQYF.

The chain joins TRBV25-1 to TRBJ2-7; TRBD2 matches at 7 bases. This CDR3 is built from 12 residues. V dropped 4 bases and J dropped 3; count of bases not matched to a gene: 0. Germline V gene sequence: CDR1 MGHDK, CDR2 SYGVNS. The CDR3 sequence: CASSGTSYEQYF. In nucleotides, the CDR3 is TGTGCCAGCAGTGGGACTAGCTACGAGCAGTACTTC.

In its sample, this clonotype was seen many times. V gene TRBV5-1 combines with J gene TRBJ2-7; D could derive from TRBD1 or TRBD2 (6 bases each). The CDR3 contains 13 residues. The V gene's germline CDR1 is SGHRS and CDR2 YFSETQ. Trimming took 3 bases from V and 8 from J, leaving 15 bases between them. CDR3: CASSSVDGGKQYF. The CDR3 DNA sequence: TGCGCCAGCAGCTCTGTTGACGGGGGCAAGCAGTACTTC.

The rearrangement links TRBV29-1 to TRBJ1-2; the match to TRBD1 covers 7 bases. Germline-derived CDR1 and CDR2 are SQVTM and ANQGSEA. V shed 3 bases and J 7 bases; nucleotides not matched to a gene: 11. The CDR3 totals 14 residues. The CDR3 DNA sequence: TGCAGCGTTGAGTATGGGCAGGGGGTAGGTGGCTACACCTTC. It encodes CSVEYGQGVGGYTF.

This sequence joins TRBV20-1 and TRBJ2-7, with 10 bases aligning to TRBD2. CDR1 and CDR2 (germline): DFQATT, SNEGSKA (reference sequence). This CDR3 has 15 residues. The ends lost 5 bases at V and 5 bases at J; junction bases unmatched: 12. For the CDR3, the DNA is TGCAGTGCTCCAGGGGCTAGCGGGAGATTCAACGAGCAGTACTTC. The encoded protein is CSAPGASGRFNEQYF.

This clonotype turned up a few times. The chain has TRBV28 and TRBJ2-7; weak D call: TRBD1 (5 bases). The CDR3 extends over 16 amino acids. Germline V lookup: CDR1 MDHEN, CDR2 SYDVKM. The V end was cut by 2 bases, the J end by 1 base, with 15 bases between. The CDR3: CASSLQGGWESYEQYF. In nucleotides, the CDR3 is TGTGCCAGCAGTTTACAGGGCGGCTGGGAATCCTACGAGCAGTACTTC.

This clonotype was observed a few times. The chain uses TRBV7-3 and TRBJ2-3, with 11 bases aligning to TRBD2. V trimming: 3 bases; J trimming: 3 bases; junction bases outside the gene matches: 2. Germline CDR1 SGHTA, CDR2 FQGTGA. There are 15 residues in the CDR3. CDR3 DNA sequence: TGTGCCAGCAGCTTCCGACTAGCGGGAACAGATACGCAGTATTTT. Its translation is CASSFRLAGTDTQYF. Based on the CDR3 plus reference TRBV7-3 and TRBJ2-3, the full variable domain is GAGVSQTPSNKVTEKGKYVELRCDPISGHTALYWYRQSLGQGPEFLIYFQGTGAADDSGLPNDRFFAVRPEGSVSTLKIQRTERGDSAVYLCASSFRLAGTDTQYFGPGTRLTVL.

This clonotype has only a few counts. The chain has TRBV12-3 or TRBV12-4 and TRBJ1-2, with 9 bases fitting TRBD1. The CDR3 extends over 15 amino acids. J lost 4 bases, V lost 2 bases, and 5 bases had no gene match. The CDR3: CASSLSGTGFYGYTF. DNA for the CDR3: TGTGCCAGCAGTTTATCCGGGACAGGGTTCTATGGCTACACCTTC.

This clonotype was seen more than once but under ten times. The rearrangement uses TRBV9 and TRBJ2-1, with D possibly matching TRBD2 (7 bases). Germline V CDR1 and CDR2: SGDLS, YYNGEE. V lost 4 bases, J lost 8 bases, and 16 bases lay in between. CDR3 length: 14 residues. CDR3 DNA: TGTGCCAGCAGCCCGATTGGCGGGGGCCATGAGCAGTTCTTC. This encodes CASSPIGGGHEQFF.

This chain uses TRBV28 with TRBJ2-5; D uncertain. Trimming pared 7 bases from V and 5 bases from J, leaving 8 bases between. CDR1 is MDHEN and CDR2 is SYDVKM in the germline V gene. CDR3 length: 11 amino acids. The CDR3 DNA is TGTGCCAGCAATCGAAAGGAGACCCAGTACTTC. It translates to CASNRKETQYF.

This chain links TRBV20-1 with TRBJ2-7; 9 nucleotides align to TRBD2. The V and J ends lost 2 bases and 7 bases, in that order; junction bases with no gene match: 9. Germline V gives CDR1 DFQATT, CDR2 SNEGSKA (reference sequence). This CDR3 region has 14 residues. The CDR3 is CSARLASGESEQYF. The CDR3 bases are TGCAGTGCTAGATTGGCTAGCGGGGAAAGTGAGCAGTACTTC.

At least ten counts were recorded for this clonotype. CDR3 nucleotides: TGTGCCAGCAGAGTAGCTGAAATCACAGATACGCAGTATTTT. It specifies CASRVAEITDTQYF. This chain links TRBV7-8 with TRBJ2-3; the D is unclear. This CDR3 is built from 14 residues. Germline CDR1 reads SGHVS; CDR2 reads FQNEAQ. Trimming pared 6 bases from V and 2 bases from J, leaving 12 bases between.

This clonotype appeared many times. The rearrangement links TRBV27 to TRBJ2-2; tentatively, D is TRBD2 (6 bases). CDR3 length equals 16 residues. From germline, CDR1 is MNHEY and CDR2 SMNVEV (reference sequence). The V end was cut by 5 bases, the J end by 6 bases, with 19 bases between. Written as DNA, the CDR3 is TGTGCCAGCAGTACCCTACCCCTCGGGACTCCCGGGGAGCTGTTTTTT. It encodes CASSTLPLGTPGELFF.

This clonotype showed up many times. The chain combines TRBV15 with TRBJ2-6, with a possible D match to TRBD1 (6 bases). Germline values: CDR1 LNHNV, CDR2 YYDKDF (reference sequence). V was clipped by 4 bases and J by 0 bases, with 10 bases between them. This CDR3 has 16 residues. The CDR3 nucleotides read TGTGCCACCAGCACCGGGACACACTCTGGGGCCAACGTCCTGACTTTC. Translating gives CATSTGTHSGANVLTF.

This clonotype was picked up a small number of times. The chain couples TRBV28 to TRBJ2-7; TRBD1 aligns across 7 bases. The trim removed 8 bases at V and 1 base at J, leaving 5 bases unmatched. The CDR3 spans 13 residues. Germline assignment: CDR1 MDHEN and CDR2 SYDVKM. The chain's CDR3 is CASRPRGSYEQYF. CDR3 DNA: TGTGCCAGCCGCCCCAGGGGGTCCTACGAGCAGTACTTC.

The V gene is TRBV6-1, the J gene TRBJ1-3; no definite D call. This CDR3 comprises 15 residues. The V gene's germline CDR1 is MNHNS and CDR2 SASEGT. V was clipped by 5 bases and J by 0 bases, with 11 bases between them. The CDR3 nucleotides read TGTGCCAGCAGTACGCACGGTAGCTCTGGAAACACCATATATTTT. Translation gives CASSTHGSSGNTIYF.

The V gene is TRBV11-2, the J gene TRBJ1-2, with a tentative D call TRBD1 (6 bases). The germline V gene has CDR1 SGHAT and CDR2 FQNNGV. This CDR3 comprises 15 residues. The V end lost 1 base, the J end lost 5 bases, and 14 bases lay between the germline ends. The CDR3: CASSLVRGQKYGYTF. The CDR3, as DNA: TGTGCCAGCAGCTTAGTTCGGGGGCAGAAGTATGGCTACACCTTC.

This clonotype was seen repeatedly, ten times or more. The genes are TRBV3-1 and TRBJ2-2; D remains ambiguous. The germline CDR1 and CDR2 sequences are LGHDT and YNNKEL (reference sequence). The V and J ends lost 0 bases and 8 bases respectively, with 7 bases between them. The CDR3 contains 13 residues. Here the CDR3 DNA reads TGTGCCAGCAGCCAAGATGAAATTGGGGAGCTGTTTTTT. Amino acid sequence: CASSQDEIGELFF. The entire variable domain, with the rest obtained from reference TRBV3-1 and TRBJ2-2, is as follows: DTAVSQTPKYLVTQMGNDKSIKCEQNLGHDTMYWYKQDSKKFLKIMFSYNNKELIINETVPNRFSPKSPDKAHLNLHINSLELGDSAVYFCASSQDEIGELFFGEGSRLTVL.